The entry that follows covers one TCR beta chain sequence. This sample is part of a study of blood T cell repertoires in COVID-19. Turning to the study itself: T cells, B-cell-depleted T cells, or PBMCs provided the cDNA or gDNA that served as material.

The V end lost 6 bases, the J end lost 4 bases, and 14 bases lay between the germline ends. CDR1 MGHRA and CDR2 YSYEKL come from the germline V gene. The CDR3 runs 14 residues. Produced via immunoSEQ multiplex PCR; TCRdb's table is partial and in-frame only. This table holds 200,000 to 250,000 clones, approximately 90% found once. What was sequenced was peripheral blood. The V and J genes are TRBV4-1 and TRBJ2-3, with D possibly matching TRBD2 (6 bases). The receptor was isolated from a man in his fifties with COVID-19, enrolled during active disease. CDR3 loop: CASRGTGVPDTQYF. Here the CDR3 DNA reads TGCGCCAGCAGGGGGACTGGGGTCCCAGATACGCAGTATTTT.